Each of the 2 T cell receptor beta chains below was sequenced from the same sample in a study of blood T cell repertoires in COVID-19. Generated by immunoSEQ multiplex PCR, the TCRdb table keeps only in-frame clones and is missing some. This table holds about 200,000 clones, 89% found once. Input material: peripheral blood. These receptors came from a woman in her thirties or forties with acute or convalescent COVID-19.

CDR3 sequence (DNA): TGTGCCAGTAGTATTCGGCCCCCGAGGGAGCCCCAGCATTTT. Encoded protein: CASSIRPPREPQHF. The V gene is TRBV19, the J gene TRBJ1-5; no clear D gene. Trimming took 3 bases from V and 8 from J, leaving 14 bases between them. Germline CDR1 is LNHDA and CDR2 is SQIVND (reference sequence). The CDR3 extends over 14 amino acids.

V is TRBV5-4 and J is TRBJ1-2; no reliable D call. This CDR3 spans 13 amino acids. CDR1 SGHNT and CDR2 YYREEE come from the germline V gene (reference sequence). Trimming left V 6 bases short and J 4 bases short, with 13 bases between. The CDR3 here is CASTLRGGYGYTF. The CDR3, as DNA: TGTGCCAGCACCCTCCGGGGTGGCTATGGCTACACCTTC.